Here is one TCR beta chain with its context. What it binds is unknown. PCR employed 60 Vbeta and 13 Jbeta primers. Libraries were prepared by immunoSEQ multiplex PCR; TCRdb keeps only in-frame clonotypes and omits some of them. The data hold approximately 120,000 clones, with 74% observed a single time. These data come from a study of cytomegalovirus exposure and HLA in healthy donors. Study-wide findings and caveats: A later analysis showed HLA-associated TCR beta chains outstripping equally common others in clonal expansion. A few of the chains that were CMV-associated were confirmed in vitro to be specific for CMV antigens. Most of the TCR beta V segments (in an earlier analysis) were productive either about 87% or about 30% of the time.

This CDR3 contains 15 residues. The ends were cut back, 4 bases at V and 3 bases at J, with 14 bases in the middle. Germline V CDR1 and CDR2: SGHTS, YDEGEE. The rearrangement joins TRBV5-8 to TRBJ1-5; D is possibly TRBD1 (6 bases). The sequenced sample consisted of PBMCs. The receptor was derived from a human donor in good health. CDR3: CASSPRDIPNQPQHF. The CDR3 DNA reads TGTGCCAGCAGCCCTCGGGACATCCCCAATCAGCCCCAGCATTTT.